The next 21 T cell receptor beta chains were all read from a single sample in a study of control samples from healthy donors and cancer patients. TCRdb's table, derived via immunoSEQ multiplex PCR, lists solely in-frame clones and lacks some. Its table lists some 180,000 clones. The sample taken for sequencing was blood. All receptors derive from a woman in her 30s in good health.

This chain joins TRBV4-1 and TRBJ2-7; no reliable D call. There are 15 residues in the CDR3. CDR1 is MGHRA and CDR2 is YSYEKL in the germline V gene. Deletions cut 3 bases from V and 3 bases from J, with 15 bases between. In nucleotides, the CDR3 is TGCGCCAGCAGCCACATTCCACGACCGGACTACGAGCAGTACTTC. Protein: CASSHIPRPDYEQYF.

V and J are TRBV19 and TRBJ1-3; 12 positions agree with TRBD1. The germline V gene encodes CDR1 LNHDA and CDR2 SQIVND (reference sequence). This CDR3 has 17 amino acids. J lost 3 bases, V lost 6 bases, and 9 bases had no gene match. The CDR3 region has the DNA TGTGCCAGTAGCAAGAGGGACAGGGGGCGAGGTGGAAACACCATATATTTT. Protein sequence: CASSKRDRGRGGNTIYF.

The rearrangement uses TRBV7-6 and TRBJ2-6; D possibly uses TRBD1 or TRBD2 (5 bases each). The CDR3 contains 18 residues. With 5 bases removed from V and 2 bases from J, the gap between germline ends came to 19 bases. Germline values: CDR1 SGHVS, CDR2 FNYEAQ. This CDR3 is CASSPGPGTSAGANVLTF. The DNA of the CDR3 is TGTGCCAGCAGCCCCGGTCCAGGGACCTCCGCTGGGGCCAACGTCCTGACTTTC. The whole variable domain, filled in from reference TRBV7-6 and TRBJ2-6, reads GAGVSQSPRYKVTKRGQDVALRCDPISGHVSLYWYRQALGQGPEFLTYFNYEAQQDKSGLPNDRFSAERPEGSISTLTIQRTEQRDSAMYRCASSPGPGTSAGANVLTFGAGSRLTVL.

The CDR3 is CASTKGQGMNTEAFF. In DNA, the CDR3 is TGTGCCAGCACCAAGGGACAGGGGATGAACACTGAAGCTTTCTTT. The chain recombines TRBV6-5 with TRBJ1-1; TRBD1 matches 10 bases. V dropped 7 bases and J dropped 0; count of bases not matched to a gene: 5. Germline loops: CDR1 MNHEY, CDR2 SVGAGI. CDR3 length: 15 amino acids.

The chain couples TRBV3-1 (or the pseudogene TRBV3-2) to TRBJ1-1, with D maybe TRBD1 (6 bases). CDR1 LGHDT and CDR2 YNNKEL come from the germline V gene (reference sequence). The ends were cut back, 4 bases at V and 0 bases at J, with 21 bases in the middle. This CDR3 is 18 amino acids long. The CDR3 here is CASSPVDRFRYMNTEAFF. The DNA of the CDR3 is TGTGCCAGCAGCCCAGTTGACAGGTTCCGTTACATGAACACTGAAGCTTTCTTT.

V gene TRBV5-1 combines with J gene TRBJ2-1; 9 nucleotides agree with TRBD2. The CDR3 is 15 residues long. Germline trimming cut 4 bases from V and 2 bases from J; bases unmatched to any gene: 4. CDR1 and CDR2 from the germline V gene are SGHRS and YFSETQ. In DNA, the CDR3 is TGCGCCAGCAGCCCGACTAGCGGTGCCTACAATGAGCAGTTCTTC. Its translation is CASSPTSGAYNEQFF.

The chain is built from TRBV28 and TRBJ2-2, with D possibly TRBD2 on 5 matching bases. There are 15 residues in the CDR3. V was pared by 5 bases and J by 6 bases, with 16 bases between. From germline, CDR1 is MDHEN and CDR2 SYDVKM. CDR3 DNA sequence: TGTGCCAGCAGTCAAGACCCGGACTCTTCCGGGGAGCTGTTTTTT. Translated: CASSQDPDSSGELFF.

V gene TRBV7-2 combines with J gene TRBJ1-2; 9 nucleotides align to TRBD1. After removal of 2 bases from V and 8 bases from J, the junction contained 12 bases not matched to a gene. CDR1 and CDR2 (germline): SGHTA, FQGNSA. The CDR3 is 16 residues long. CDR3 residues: CASSLSVTGGEGGYTF. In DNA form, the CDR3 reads TGTGCCAGCAGCTTATCCGTCACAGGGGGCGAGGGCGGCTACACCTTC.

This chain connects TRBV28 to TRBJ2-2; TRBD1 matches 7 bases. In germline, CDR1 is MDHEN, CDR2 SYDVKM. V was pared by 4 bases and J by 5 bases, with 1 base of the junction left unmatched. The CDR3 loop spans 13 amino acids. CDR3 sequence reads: CASSSQGTGELFF. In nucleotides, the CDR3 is TGTGCCAGCAGTTCACAGGGGACCGGGGAGCTGTTTTTT.

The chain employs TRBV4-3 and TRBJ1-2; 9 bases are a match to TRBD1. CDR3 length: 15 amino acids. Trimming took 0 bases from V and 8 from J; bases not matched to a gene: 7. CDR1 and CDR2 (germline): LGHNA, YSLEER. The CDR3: CASSQDRGQGEGYTF. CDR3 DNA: TGCGCCAGCAGCCAAGATAGGGGACAGGGAGAAGGCTACACCTTC.

The DNA of the CDR3 is TGCGCCAGCAGTGAATCTTTCTTAGGGCTTCGCCCAGATACGCAGTATTTT. It encodes CASSESFLGLRPDTQYF. The V gene is TRBV10-1, the J gene TRBJ2-3, with D unclear. The CDR3 runs 17 residues. Germline values: CDR1 WNHNN, CDR2 SYGVQD (reference sequence). V was trimmed by 3 bases and J by 4 bases, leaving 20 bases between them.

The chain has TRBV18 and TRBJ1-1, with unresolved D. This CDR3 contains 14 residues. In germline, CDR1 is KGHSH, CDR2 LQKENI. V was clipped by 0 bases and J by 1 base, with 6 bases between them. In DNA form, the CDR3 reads TGTGCCAGCTCACCACCGGAAGAGAACACTGAAGCTTTCTTT. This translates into CASSPPEENTEAFF.

DNA for the CDR3: TGCGCCAGCAGCCAAGAGGGACAACCCTATAATTCACCCCTCCACTTT. Amino acids: CASSQEGQPYNSPLHF. The J gene is TRBJ1-6, the V gene TRBV4-1, with D possibly matching TRBD1 (6 bases). The CDR3 runs 16 residues. V lost 0 bases, J lost 2 bases, and 8 bases lay in between. Germline V gene lookup returns CDR1 MGHRA and CDR2 YSYEKL.

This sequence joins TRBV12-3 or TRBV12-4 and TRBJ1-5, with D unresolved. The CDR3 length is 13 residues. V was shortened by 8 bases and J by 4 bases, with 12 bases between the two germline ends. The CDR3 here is CASLLGTNQPQHF. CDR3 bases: TGTGCCAGCCTATTGGGCACAAATCAGCCCCAGCATTTT.

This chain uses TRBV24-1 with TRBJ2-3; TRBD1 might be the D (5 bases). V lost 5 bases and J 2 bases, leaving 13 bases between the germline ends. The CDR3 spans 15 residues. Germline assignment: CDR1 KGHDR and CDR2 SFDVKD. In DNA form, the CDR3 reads TGTGCCACCAGTGCCCTAGACAGAGACACAGATACGCAGTATTTT. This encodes CATSALDRDTDTQYF.

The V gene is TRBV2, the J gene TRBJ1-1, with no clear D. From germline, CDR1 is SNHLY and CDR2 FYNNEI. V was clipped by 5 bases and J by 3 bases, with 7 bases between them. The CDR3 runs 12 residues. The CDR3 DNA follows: TGTGCCAGCAGTAGCAGGTACACTGAAGCTTTCTTT. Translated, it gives CASSSRYTEAFF.

CDR3 DNA sequence: TGTGCCAGCAGCTTTGAGCGGGGGGGCCCTGATGAGCAGTTCTTC. It specifies CASSFERGGPDEQFF. The chain uses TRBV11-2 and TRBJ2-1, with 10 bases aligning to TRBD2. Looked up from germline, CDR1 is SGHAT and CDR2 is FQNNGV. The V segment lost 3 bases and the J segment 8 bases; nucleotides outside the gene matches: 7. The CDR3 covers 15 residues.

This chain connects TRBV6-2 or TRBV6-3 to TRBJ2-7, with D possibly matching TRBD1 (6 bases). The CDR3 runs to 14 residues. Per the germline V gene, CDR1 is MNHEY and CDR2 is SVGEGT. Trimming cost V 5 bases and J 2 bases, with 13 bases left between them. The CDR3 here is CASSTAGVPYEQYF. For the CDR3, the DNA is TGTGCCAGCAGTACAGCAGGGGTCCCCTACGAGCAGTACTTC.

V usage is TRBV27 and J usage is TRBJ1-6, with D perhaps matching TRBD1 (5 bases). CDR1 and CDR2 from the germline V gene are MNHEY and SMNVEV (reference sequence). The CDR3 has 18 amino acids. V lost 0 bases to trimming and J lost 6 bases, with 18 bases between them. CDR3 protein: CASSLSRDRRDPNSPLHF. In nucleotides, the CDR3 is TGTGCCAGCAGTTTATCTAGAGATCGCCGGGACCCTAATTCACCCCTCCACTTT.

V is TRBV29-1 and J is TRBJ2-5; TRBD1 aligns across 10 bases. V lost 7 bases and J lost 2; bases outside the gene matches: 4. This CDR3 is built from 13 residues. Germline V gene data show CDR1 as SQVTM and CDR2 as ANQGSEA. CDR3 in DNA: TGCAGCGGGGACAGGGGAAATCAAGAGACCCAGTACTTC. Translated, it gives CSGDRGNQETQYF.

The DNA for the CDR3 is TGTGCCAGCAGCCCCGGTGGCGCGGGACGCTACACCTTC. Translating it yields CASSPGGAGRYTF. The chain uses TRBV27 and TRBJ1-2, with D perhaps matching TRBD1 (5 bases). CDR3 size: 13 residues. The ends were cut back, 6 bases at V and 9 bases at J, with 17 bases in the middle. Looked up from germline, CDR1 is MNHEY and CDR2 is SMNVEV (reference sequence).